This TCR beta chain was sequenced in a study of sequential checkpoint blockade in melanoma. Study background: Randomization was 1:1 between first-line nivolumab→ipilimumab and ipilimumab→nivolumab. Both treatment sequences were followed by maintenance nivolumab.

Described treatment: randomized to nivolumab then ipilimumab (arm A) or the reverse (arm B). None of the patients previously received DNA-damaging chemotherapy. PBMC sorting kept live CD3+CD8+ cells without CD19 or CD56. Germline V gene sequence: CDR1 SQVTM, CDR2 ANQGSEA. V was pared by 3 bases and J by 7 bases, with 5 bases of the junction left unmatched. CDR3 length: 13 residues. The protocol was immunoSEQ multiplex PCR, while the TCRdb copy is restricted to in-frame clones and leaves out a portion. The table lists 31,000 or so clones, approximately 86% of them singletons. Material: CD8+ T cells sorted from blood (inferred from file names), obtained from a patient given nivolumab and ipilimumab in sequence. V and J are TRBV29-1 and TRBJ2-1; 8 nucleotides match TRBD2. The sequence was collected from a human donor with melanoma. In DNA, the CDR3 is TGCAGCGTTGACCTTACTAGCGGTAATGAGCAGTTCTTC. It specifies CSVDLTSGNEQFF.